This T cell receptor (beta chain) is drawn from a study of blood T cells in healthy people across ages. Germline V gene lookup returns CDR1 LGHNA and CDR2 YSLEER. This CDR3 is built from 15 residues. Trimming removed 0 bases from V and 7 bases from J, with 16 bases in between. Sample-barcoded 5' priming and a J-beta primer mix drove a second PCR of roughly 7 to 11 cycles. A tag from a template-switch adaptor with 12 random nucleotides marked each cDNA molecule. TCRdb ran MiXCR on the 5' RACE reads and lists one entry per CDR3 protein. Found here are about 1.5 million distinct CDR3 sequences, roughly 43% of them singletons; the top ten hold roughly 3.7%.

Material for sequencing was blood. This TCR derives from a woman aged 18-30 years in good health. This sequence joins TRBV4-3 and TRBJ2-7, with D maybe TRBD2 (6 bases). Here the CDR3 reads CASSQDSSAYSEQYF. Written as DNA, the CDR3 is TGCGCCAGCAGCCAAGATTCTAGCGCCTATTCGGAGCAGTACTTC.